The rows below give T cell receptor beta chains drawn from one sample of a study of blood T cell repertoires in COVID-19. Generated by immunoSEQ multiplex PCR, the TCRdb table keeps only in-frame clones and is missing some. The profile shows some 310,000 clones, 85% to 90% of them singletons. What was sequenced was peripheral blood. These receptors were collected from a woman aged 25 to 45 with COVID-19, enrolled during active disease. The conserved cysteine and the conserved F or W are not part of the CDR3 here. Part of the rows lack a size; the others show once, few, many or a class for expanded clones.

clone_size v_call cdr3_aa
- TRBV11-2 ASSLNGRTTDTQY
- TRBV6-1 ASSGPDRDSSTGELF
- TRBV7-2 ASSRDYGYT
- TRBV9 ASSSQAGNSYEQY
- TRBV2 ASSRIAGGTDTQY
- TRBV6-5 AIGRQGGHGYT
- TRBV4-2 ASSQGLAGTGELF
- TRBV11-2 ASSLGAGVNTEAF
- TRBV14 ASSFQGTYEQY
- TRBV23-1 ASSLRGGRTSGRSTGELF
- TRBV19 ASSMLLAGGSNTGELF
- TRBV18 ASSPLRTNDYGYT
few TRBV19 ASSIGRGSEKLF
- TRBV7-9 ASREGQGANIQY
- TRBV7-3 ASSLSSGVTGANVLT
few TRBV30 AWKQGPNTEAF
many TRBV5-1 ASSLAGTGGTEAF
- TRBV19 ASSTTVQETQY
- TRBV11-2 ASSPYRLAGGDTQY
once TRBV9 ASSVNEDTIY
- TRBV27 ASSSRGEQF
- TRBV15 ATSRPQGLNTEAF
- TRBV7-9 ASSPGQGLSPLH
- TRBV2 ASSEAASRGTQY
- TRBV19 ASSDEAGGYTDTQY
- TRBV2 ASGGTSGRTGELF
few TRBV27 ASQGDSRTLF
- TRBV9 ASSVDGWAGGQRTQY
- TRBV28 ASSSGTSGRAHEQF
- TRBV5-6 ASSLGLDEKLF
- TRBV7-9 ASSLGQSSYEQY
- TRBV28 ASSFSYESRTNYEQY
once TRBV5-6 ASSLRVAGGYYEQY
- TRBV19 ASSWGTSYEQY
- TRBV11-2 ASSLNRGPSYEQY
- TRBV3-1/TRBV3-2 ASSSMDRGGNTIY
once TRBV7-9 ASSPRGGRDQPQH
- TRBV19 ASTATTLGYGYT
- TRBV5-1 ASSLASGANTDTQY
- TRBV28 ASSSTLGKYEQY
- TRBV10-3 AITGDGSGNTIY
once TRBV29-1 SVWTGMSTGELF
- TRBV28 ASSFGLEASPLH